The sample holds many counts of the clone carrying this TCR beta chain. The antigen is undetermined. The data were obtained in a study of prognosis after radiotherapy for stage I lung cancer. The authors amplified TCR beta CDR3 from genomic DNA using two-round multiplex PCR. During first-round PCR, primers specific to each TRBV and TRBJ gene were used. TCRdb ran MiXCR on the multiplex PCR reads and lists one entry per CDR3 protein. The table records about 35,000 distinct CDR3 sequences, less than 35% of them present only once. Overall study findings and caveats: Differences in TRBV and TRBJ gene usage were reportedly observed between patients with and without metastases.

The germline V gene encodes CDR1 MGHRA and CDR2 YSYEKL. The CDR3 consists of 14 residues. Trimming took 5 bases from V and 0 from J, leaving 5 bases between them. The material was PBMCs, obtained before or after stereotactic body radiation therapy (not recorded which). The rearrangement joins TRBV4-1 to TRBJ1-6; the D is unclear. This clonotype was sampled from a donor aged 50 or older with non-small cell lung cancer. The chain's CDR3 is CASSFDSYNSPLHF. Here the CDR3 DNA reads TGCGCCAGCAGCTTTGACTCCTATAATTCACCCCTCCACTTT.